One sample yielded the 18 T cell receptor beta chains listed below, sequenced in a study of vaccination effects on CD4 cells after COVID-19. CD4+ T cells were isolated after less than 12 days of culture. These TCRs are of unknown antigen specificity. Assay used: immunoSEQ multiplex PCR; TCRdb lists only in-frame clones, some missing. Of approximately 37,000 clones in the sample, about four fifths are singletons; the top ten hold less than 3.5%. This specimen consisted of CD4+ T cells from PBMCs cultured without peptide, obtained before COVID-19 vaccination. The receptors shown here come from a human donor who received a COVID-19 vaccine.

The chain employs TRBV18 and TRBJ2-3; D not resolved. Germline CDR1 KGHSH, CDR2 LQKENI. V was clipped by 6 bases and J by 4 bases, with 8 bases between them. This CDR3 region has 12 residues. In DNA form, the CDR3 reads TGTGCCAGCTCCAACTTGGCAGATACGCAGTATTTT. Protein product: CASSNLADTQYF.

This CDR3 reads CASSDIAGGTWNEQFF. CDR3 DNA sequence: TGTGCCAGCAGCGATATAGCGGGGGGGACTTGGAATGAGCAGTTCTTC. V usage is TRBV7-9 and J usage is TRBJ2-1; 11 nucleotides align to TRBD2. The V segment lost 5 bases and the J segment 7 bases; nucleotides outside the gene matches: 10. Per the germline V gene, CDR1 is SEHNR and CDR2 is FQNEAQ (reference sequence). CDR3 length: 16 residues.

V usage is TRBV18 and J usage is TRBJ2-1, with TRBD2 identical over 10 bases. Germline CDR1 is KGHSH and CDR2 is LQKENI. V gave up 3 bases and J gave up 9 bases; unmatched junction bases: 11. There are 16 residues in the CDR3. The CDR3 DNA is TGTGCCAGCTCACCCCGGGCTAGCGGGGGTGATGGTGAGCAGTTCTTC. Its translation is CASSPRASGGDGEQFF.

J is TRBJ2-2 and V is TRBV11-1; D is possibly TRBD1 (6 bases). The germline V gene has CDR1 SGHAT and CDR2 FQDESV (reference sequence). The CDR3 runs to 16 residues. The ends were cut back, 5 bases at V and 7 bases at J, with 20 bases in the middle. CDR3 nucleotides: TGTGCCAGCAGCCTCGGAGTGGGACAAAGAGGCGGGGAGCTGTTTTTT. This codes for CASSLGVGQRGGELFF.

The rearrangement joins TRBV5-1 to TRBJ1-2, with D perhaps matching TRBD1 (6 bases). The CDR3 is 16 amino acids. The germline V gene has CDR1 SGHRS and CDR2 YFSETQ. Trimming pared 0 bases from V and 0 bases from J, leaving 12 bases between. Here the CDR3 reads CASSLAIGGPNYGYTF. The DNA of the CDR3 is TGCGCCAGCAGCTTGGCCATTGGGGGGCCTAACTATGGCTACACCTTC.

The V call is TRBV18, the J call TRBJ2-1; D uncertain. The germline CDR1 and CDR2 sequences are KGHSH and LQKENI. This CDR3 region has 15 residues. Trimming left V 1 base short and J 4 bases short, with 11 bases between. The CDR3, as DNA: TGTGCCAGCTCACCACTCTTCCAGGTTTACAATGAGCAGTTCTTC. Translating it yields CASSPLFQVYNEQFF.

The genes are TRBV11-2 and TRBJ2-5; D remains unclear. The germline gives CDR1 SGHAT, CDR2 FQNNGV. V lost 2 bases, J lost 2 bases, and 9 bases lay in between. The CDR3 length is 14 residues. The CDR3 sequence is CASSLTGRQETQYF. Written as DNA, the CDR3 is TGTGCCAGCAGCTTAACTGGACGGCAAGAGACCCAGTACTTC.

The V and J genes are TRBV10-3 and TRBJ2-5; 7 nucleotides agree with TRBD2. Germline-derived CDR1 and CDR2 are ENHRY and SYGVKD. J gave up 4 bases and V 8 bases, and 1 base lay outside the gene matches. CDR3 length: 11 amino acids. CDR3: CAIGGGETQYF. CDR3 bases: TGTGCCATCGGGGGGGGAGAGACCCAGTACTTC.

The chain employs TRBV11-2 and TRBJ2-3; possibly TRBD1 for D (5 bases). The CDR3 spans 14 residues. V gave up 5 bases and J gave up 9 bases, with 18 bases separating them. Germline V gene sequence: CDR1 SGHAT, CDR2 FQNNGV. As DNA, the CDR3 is TGTGCCAGCAGCCAAACGAATCAGGGTCAAACGCAGTATTTT. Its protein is CASSQTNQGQTQYF. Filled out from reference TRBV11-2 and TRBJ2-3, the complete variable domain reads EAGVAQSPRYKIIEKRQSVAFWCNPISGHATLYWYQQILGQGPKLLIQFQNNGVVDDSQLPKDRFSAERLKGVDSTLKIQPAKLEDSAVYLCASSQTNQGQTQYFGPGTRLTVL.

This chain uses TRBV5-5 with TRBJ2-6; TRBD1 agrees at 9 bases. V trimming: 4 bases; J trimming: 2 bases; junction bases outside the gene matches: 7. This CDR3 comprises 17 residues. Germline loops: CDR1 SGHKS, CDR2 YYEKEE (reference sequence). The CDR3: CASSPTTGGAGANVLTF. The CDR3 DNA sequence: TGTGCCAGCAGCCCCACCACAGGGGGCGCTGGGGCCAACGTCCTGACTTTC.

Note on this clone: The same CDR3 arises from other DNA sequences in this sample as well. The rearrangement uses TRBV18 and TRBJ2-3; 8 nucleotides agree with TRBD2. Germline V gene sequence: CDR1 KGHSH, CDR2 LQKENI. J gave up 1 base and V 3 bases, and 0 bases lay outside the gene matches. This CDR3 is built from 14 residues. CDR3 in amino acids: CASSPTSGTDTQYF. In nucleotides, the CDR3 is TGTGCCAGCTCACCGACTAGCGGCACAGATACGCAGTATTTT.

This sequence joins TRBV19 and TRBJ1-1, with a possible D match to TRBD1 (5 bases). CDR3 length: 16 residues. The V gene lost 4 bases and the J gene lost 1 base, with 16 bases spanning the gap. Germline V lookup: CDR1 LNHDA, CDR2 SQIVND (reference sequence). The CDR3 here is CASSTPPGRRNTEAFF. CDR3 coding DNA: TGTGCCAGTAGTACCCCTCCGGGACGGAGGAACACTGAAGCTTTCTTT.

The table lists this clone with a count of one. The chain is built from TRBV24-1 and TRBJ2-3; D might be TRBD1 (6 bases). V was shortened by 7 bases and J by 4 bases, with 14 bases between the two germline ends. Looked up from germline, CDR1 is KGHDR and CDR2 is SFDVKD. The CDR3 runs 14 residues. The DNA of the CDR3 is TGTGCCACCAGAAAGGGGGATAGGTCAGATACGCAGTATTTT. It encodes CATRKGDRSDTQYF.

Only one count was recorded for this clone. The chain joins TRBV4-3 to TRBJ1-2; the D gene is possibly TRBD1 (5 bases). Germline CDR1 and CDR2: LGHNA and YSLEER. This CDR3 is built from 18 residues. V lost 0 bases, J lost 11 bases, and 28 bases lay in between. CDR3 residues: CASSQERQNELLPRGYTF. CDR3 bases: TGCGCCAGCAGCCAAGAGCGACAGAACGAACTTCTCCCGAGGGGTTACACCTTC.

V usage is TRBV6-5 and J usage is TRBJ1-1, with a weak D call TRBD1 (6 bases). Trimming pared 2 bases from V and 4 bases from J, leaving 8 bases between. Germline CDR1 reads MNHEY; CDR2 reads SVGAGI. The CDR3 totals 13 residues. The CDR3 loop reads CASSYRGGTEAFF. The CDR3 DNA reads TGTGCCAGCAGTTACAGGGGGGGCACTGAAGCTTTCTTT.

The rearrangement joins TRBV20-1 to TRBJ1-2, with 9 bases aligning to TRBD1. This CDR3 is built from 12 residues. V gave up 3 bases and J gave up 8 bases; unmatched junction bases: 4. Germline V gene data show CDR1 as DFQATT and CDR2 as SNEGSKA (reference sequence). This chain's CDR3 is CSASRQGGGYTF. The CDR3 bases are TGCAGTGCTAGTCGACAGGGGGGCGGCTACACCTTC.

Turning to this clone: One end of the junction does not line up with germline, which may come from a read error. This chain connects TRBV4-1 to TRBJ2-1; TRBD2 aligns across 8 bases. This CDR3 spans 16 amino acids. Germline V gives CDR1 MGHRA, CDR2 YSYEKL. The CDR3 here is CATSSIGGVSYNEQFF. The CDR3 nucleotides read TGCGCCACCAGCTCAATCGGGGGGGTCTCCTACAATGAGCAGTTCTTC.

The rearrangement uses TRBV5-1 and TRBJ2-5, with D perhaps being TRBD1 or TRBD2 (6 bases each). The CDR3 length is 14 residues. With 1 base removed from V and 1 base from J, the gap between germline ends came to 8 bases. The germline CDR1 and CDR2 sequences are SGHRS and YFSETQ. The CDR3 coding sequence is TGCGCCAGCAGCTTGACGGGGGCCCAAGAGACCCAGTACTTC. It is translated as CASSLTGAQETQYF.